Given below is one T cell receptor (beta chain) in context. Its antigen is not yet known. Base quality data are lacking; no much larger clone is found one base away. This entry comes from a study of CD8 T cells in ankylosing spondylitis (dated by TCRdb to 2016 to 2017). For the study in its entirety: The study set out to find disease-linked TCR variants by profiling T cell receptor beta repertoires in ankylosing spondylitis patients and healthy donors. The whole study cohort included 108 healthy donors and 20 to 30 ankylosing spondylitis patients. Peripheral blood was sampled, and synovial fluid was additionally collected from ankylosing spondylitis patients.

Points the paper makes about the study in general: The disease-linked clones were reported to be significantly enriched in matched synovial fluid samples from ankylosing spondylitis patients. A CD8+ phenotype was shown by the disease-linked clones, which were found at relatively low frequencies in peripheral blood. Some motif variants had previously been reported in the synovial fluid and blood of reactive arthritis patients, which suggests shared mechanisms of disease initiation. A TCR beta motif made up of under ten highly homologous amino acid variants appeared to be characteristic of blood from ankylosing spondylitis patients.

The germline V gene (reference sequence) yields DFQATT for CDR1 and SNEGSKA for CDR2. V is cut back by 6 bases and J by 5 bases, with 2 bases in the junction unmatched. The CDR3 sequence holds 11 residues, the cysteine and phenylalanine included. Only CDR3 DNA is held: 33 bases, read in frame from base 1. Sequencing was carried out with an Illumina HiSeq 2500. Quantitative 5'-RACE with molecular barcodes was used to prepare TCR beta libraries. The study's processing was this. A new computational method based on a probabilistic model of VDJ rearrangement was used to identify disease-linked TCR variants. TCRdb reworked the public reads: Q25 trimming with fastp, MiXCR clone assembly, productive beta chains retained. Every distinct CDR3 protein forms one entry, paired with its most common genes and DNA. TCRdb, not the original authors, processed these V and J calls. Here the sample has hundreds of thousands of distinct CDR3 sequences; roughly 13% occur a single time. The ten biggest clones cover about 6.8% of the sample.

Rearrangement joined TRBV20-1 to TRBJ2-3, with 7 junctional bases fitting TRBD1. This sequence originates from a male donor with ankylosing spondylitis. The specimen was blood, either unsorted or a sorted T cell fraction (not recorded which). The DNA is TGCAGTGCCTCAGGGGGAGATACGCAGTATTTT. Its translation reads: CSASGGDTQYF.